The clone carrying this T cell receptor beta chain was seen a handful of times. What it recognizes is unknown. The V and J ends lost 4 bases and 5 bases respectively, with 12 bases between them. This CDR3 has 13 amino acids. Germline CDR1 reads SGHRS; CDR2 reads YFSETQ. Produced via immunoSEQ multiplex PCR; TCRdb's table is partial and in-frame only. The table shows 25,000 to 35,000 clones, with roughly four fifths occurring only once. This sample was included in a study of T cells in narcolepsy. Whole-study context: Enrolled donors included narcolepsy type 1 or type 2 patients and healthy controls.

Points from the study as a whole: Autoreactive clone sequences were missing from some blood memory CD4+ repertoires. Reportedly, autoreactive clonotypes were serially detected in patients' blood but not controls'. HCRT-specific and TRIB2-specific autoreactive clonotypes appeared among same-patient CSF and blood CD4+ clonotypes.

The chain links TRBV5-1 to TRBJ1-1, with D possibly matching TRBD1 (6 bases). The TCR comes from a human donor with narcolepsy. Material: CD45RA- memory CD4+ T cells from PBMCs. This chain's CDR3 is CASSAQGRTEAFF. In nucleotides, the CDR3 is TGCGCCAGCAGCGCACAGGGTCGAACTGAAGCTTTCTTT.